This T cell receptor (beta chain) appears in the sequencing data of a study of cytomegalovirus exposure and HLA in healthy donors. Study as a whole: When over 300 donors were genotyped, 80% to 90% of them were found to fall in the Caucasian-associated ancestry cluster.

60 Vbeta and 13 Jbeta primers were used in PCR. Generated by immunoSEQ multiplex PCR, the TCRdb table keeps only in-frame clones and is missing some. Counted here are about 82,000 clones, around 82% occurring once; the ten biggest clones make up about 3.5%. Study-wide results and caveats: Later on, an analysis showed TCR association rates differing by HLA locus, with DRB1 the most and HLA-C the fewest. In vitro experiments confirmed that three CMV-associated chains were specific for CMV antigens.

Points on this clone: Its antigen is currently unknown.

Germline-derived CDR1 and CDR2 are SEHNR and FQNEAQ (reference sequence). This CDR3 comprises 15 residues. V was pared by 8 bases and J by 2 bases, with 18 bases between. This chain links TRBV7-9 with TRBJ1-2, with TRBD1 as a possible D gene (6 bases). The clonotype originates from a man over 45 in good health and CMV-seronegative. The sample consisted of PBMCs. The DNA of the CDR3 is TGTGCCAGCCTCCGGGGGGGGGCTGAGAACTATGGCTACACCTTC. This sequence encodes CASLRGGAENYGYTF.